Listed here are 30 T cell receptor beta chains from one sample, sequenced in a study of shared clonotypes between healthy human individuals. Profiled with immunoSEQ multiplex PCR; TCRdb holds only in-frame clones, not every one. The sample carries some 1,100,000 clones, around 78% recorded once. The specimen sequenced was memory CD4+ T cells from PBMCs. The subset denotes: CD45RA-negative fraction. These receptor sequences come from a man between 18 and 29 years old in good health. Some clones in this sample may be carry-over from other donors' samples.

The genes are TRBV30 and TRBJ2-7; no clear D gene. The CDR3 is 13 amino acids. V gave up 0 bases and J gave up 6 bases, with 12 bases separating them. CDR1 GTSNPN and CDR2 SVGIG come from the germline V gene (reference sequence). In DNA, the CDR3 is TGTGCCTGGAGTGTACGGCCTCCGCCCGAGCAGTACTTC. Amino acids: CAWSVRPPPEQYF.

This clone was recorded a few times. CDR3 region: CASSPPSRNQETQYF. As DNA, the CDR3 is TGTGCCAGCTCACCACCCTCCCGGAACCAAGAGACCCAGTACTTC. The V gene is TRBV18, the J gene TRBJ2-5; D remains unclear. Deletions cut 0 bases from V and 0 bases from J, with 8 bases between. Germline lookup yields CDR1 KGHSH and CDR2 LQKENI. This CDR3 has 15 amino acids.

The V call is TRBV5-4, the J call TRBJ2-3, with D tentatively TRBD1 (5 bases). Germline V gives CDR1 SGHNT, CDR2 YYREEE (reference sequence). V shed 1 base and J shed 0 bases, with 9 bases lying between them. The CDR3 runs to 15 residues. CDR3 region: CASSLSRTSTDTQYF. The CDR3 bases are TGTGCCAGCAGCTTGTCCAGGACAAGCACAGATACGCAGTATTTT.

The CDR3 bases are TGCGCCAGCAGCCCCTGGACAGGGAGCACAGATACGCAGTATTTT. It is translated as CASSPWTGSTDTQYF. The chain combines TRBV5-1 with TRBJ2-3; 8 bases line up with TRBD1. CDR1 and CDR2 (germline): SGHRS, YFSETQ. CDR3 size: 15 residues. V shed 4 bases and J 0 bases; nucleotides not matched to a gene: 4. The entire variable domain, with the rest obtained from reference TRBV5-1 and TRBJ2-3, is as follows: KAGVTQTPRYLIKTRGQQVTLSCSPISGHRSVSWYQQTPGQGLQFLFEYFSETQRNKGNFPGRFSGRQFSNSRSEMNVSTLELGDSALYLCASSPWTGSTDTQYFGPGTRLTVL.

The chain has TRBV7-2 and TRBJ2-5; TRBD1 aligns across 7 bases. Unmatched junction bases numbered 5, after V lost 5 bases and J lost 2 bases. There are 14 residues in the CDR3. Per the germline V gene, CDR1 is SGHTA and CDR2 is FQGNSA. The CDR3 DNA is TGTGCCAGCAGCATCCGGGACAGACAAGAGACCCAGTACTTC. It yields the protein CASSIRDRQETQYF.

In the case of this clone: A much larger clone is a single base away; this may be a read error. Other DNA sequences from this sample encode an identical CDR3 as well. The V gene is TRBV5-1, the J gene TRBJ2-5; 14 bases line up with TRBD2. CDR3 length: 16 residues. Germline V CDR1 and CDR2: SGHRS, YFSETQ. V was pared by 0 bases and J by 4 bases, with 2 bases of the junction left unmatched. The DNA for the CDR3 is TGCGCCAGCAGCTTGGGACTAGCGGGAGGGGGAGAGACCCAGTACTTC. It translates to CASSLGLAGGGETQYF.

The J gene is TRBJ1-2, the V gene TRBV10-3; D is undetermined. Trimming pared 6 bases from V and 2 bases from J, leaving 13 bases between. The CDR3 runs 14 residues. From germline, CDR1 is ENHRY and CDR2 SYGVKD. CDR3 coding DNA: TGTGCCATCAGGGAGGGATGGCCAAACTATGGCTACACCTTC. It yields the protein CAIREGWPNYGYTF.

V gene TRBV19 combines with J gene TRBJ1-5; 10 positions match TRBD1. The CDR3 is 16 amino acids. The germline V gene encodes CDR1 LNHDA and CDR2 SQIVND (reference sequence). Germline trimming cut 2 bases from V and 7 bases from J; bases unmatched to any gene: 8. This CDR3 reads CASSIRIGTGVQPQHF. In nucleotides, the CDR3 is TGTGCCAGTAGTATAAGGATCGGGACAGGGGTCCAGCCCCAGCATTTT. Complete variable domain (other parts from reference TRBV19 and TRBJ1-5): DGGITQSPKYLFRKEGQNVTLSCEQNLNHDAMYWYRQDPGQGLRLIYYSQIVNDFQKGDIAEGYSVSREKKESFPLTVTSAQKNPTAFYLCASSIRIGTGVQPQHFGDGTRLSIL.

The chain joins TRBV5-8 to TRBJ2-7; D gene unclear. The CDR3 loop spans 12 amino acids. Germline loops: CDR1 SGHTS, CDR2 YDEGEE. V was shortened by 7 bases and J by 1 base, with 9 bases between the two germline ends. The CDR3: CASPSRSYEQYF. The CDR3 bases are TGTGCCAGCCCCAGTAGGTCCTACGAGCAGTACTTC.

This clone was seen a handful of times. The genes are TRBV5-1 and TRBJ1-1; 7 nucleotides align to TRBD1. CDR1 and CDR2 from the germline V gene are SGHRS and YFSETQ. The V gene end was trimmed by 1 base and the J gene end by 5 bases; junction bases not matched to a gene: 8. The CDR3 is 15 amino acids. The CDR3 reads CASSLWGRGDTEAFF. CDR3 nucleotides: TGCGCCAGCAGCTTGTGGGGCAGGGGGGATACTGAAGCTTTCTTT.

The chain carries TRBV27 and TRBJ2-7; no firm D call. Trimming shortened V by 3 bases and J by 2 bases, and 11 bases separated the two germline ends. The CDR3 is 14 amino acids. CDR1 and CDR2 (germline): MNHEY, SMNVEV (reference sequence). The CDR3 loop is CASSFSVGTYEQYF. The CDR3 nucleotides read TGTGCCAGCAGTTTTTCGGTCGGTACCTACGAGCAGTACTTC.

The chain links TRBV9 to TRBJ2-7, with TRBD2 matching over 10 bases. The V segment lost 2 bases and the J segment 2 bases; nucleotides outside the gene matches: 4. The CDR3 runs to 15 residues. Germline assignment: CDR1 SGDLS and CDR2 YYNGEE. The chain's CDR3 is CASSVGLADTYEQYF. The CDR3, as DNA: TGTGCCAGCAGCGTTGGACTAGCGGACACCTACGAGCAGTACTTC.

The V gene is TRBV5-4, the J gene TRBJ1-2; D ambiguous. Germline V CDR1 and CDR2: SGHNT, YYREEE (reference sequence). Deletions cut 0 bases from V and 7 bases from J, with 16 bases between. This CDR3 region has 15 residues. CDR3 nucleotide sequence: TGTGCCAGCAGCTTGGGCCTAGGCCTGGGCGGTGGCTACACCTTC. This translates into CASSLGLGLGGGYTF.

V usage is TRBV28 and J usage is TRBJ1-5; D unclear. Trimming took off 7 bases at V and 2 bases at J, with 12 bases between the two ends. Per germline, CDR1 MDHEN and CDR2 SYDVKM. The CDR3 sequence is 14 residues long. The CDR3 DNA reads TGTGCCAGCACTCCCCCCGTAGGCAATCAGCCCCAGCATTTT. It yields the protein CASTPPVGNQPQHF.

There are many counts of this clone. The CDR3 loop is CASSYQETSGNNEQFF. The CDR3 DNA reads TGTGCCAGCAGTTACCAAGAGACTAGCGGAAACAATGAGCAGTTCTTC. The genes are TRBV6-6 and TRBJ2-1; 9 bases map to TRBD2. Germline V lookup: CDR1 MNHNY, CDR2 SVGAGI (reference sequence). There are 16 residues in the CDR3. The ends lost 2 bases at V and 5 bases at J; junction bases unmatched: 7.

The chain carries TRBV5-1 and TRBJ1-5; D is ambiguous. This CDR3 is 14 amino acids long. From germline, CDR1 is SGHRS and CDR2 YFSETQ. V was shortened by 9 bases and J by 3 bases, with 16 bases between the two germline ends. Written as DNA, the CDR3 is TGCGCCACCACTCTGAGACGGGTCAATCAGCCCCAGCATTTT. It translates to CATTLRRVNQPQHF.

The CDR3 nucleotides read TGTGCCAGCAGCTTAAGGCCCTCGGACGTAGGGGCCAATGAGCAGTTCTTC. This translates into CASSLRPSDVGANEQFF. The chain couples TRBV7-7 to TRBJ2-1, with D possibly matching TRBD1 (5 bases). Germline lookup yields CDR1 SSHAT and CDR2 FNYEAQ (reference sequence). V lost 2 bases to trimming and J lost 6 bases, with 20 bases between them. CDR3 length: 17 amino acids.

The CDR3 DNA sequence: TGTGCCAGCAGCTTATCTACCGTCTCCTATAATTCACCCCTCCACTTT. It specifies CASSLSTVSYNSPLHF. The rearrangement uses TRBV11-2 and TRBJ1-6; D not certain. The CDR3 consists of 16 residues. Germline V lookup: CDR1 SGHAT, CDR2 FQNNGV. Trimming cost V 2 bases and J 0 bases, with 8 bases left between them.

The chain is built from TRBV6-5 and TRBJ2-5; 7 bases fit TRBD2. The CDR3 extends over 15 amino acids. Germline lookup yields CDR1 MNHEY and CDR2 SVGAGI. Trimming removed 6 bases from V and 7 bases from J; junction bases left unmatched: 14. The CDR3: CASRPQGGALGTQYF. CDR3 coding DNA: TGTGCCAGCAGACCCCAGGGAGGGGCCCTGGGGACCCAGTACTTC.

The rearrangement joins TRBV9 to TRBJ2-3; 8 bases line up with TRBD2. V lost 2 bases, J lost 1 base, and 6 bases stayed unmatched. Germline V gene lookup returns CDR1 SGDLS and CDR2 YYNGEE. This CDR3 is built from 16 residues. CDR3 nucleotides: TGTGCCAGCAGCGTCTCCGGGAGGGCAGGCACAGATACGCAGTATTTT. This translates into CASSVSGRAGTDTQYF. The entire variable domain, with the rest obtained from reference TRBV9 and TRBJ2-3, is as follows: DSGVTQTPKHLITATGQRVTLRCSPRSGDLSVYWYQQSLDQGLQFLIQYYNGEERAKGNILERFSAQQFPDLHSELNLSSLELGDSALYFCASSVSGRAGTDTQYFGPGTRLTVL.

J is TRBJ1-1 and V is TRBV27, with 8 bases that match TRBD1. The V gene end was trimmed by 0 bases and the J gene end by 5 bases; junction bases not matched to a gene: 8. In germline, CDR1 is MNHEY, CDR2 SMNVEV (reference sequence). The CDR3 spans 16 residues. CDR3 protein: CASSLSETGAKTEAFF. The CDR3 DNA is TGTGCCAGCAGTTTATCGGAGACAGGGGCAAAAACTGAAGCTTTCTTT.

V usage is TRBV5-8 and J usage is TRBJ2-1; 9 bases match TRBD1. The germline V gene encodes CDR1 SGHTS and CDR2 YDEGEE. V lost 5 bases to trimming and J lost 5 bases; unmatched junction nucleotides: 8. There are 15 residues in the CDR3. CDR3 nucleotide sequence: TGTGCCAGCAGGCAAGGGACAGGGTGGAACAATGAGCAGTTCTTC. Its translation is CASRQGTGWNNEQFF.

This clone was recorded at least ten times. This chain links TRBV9 with TRBJ2-1, with D unresolved. Trimming took off 3 bases at V and 3 bases at J, with 22 bases between the two ends. Germline V gene sequence: CDR1 SGDLS, CDR2 YYNGEE. The CDR3 extends over 18 amino acids. In DNA, the CDR3 is TGTGCCAGCAGCGGCCTACCGGGCCAAACCCCGAACTACAATGAGCAGTTCTTC. Its translation: CASSGLPGQTPNYNEQFF.

V is TRBV4-2 and J is TRBJ2-5; 7 nucleotides align to TRBD2. The V gene end was trimmed by 0 bases and the J gene end by 5 bases; junction bases not matched to a gene: 12. The CDR3 consists of 17 residues. Per germline, CDR1 LGHNA and CDR2 YNFKEQ. CDR3 loop: CASSQDPSGRGGETQYF. Here the CDR3 DNA reads TGTGCCAGCAGCCAAGATCCGAGTGGGAGGGGAGGGGAGACCCAGTACTTC.

V usage is TRBV30 and J usage is TRBJ2-2, with TRBD1 matching over 7 bases. CDR1 is GTSNPN and CDR2 is SVGIG in the germline V gene (reference sequence). CDR3 length equals 13 residues. The V segment lost 5 bases and the J segment 8 bases; nucleotides outside the gene matches: 8. CDR3 in DNA: TGTGCCTGGGCGACAGGGTCGGCGGGGGAGCTGTTTTTT. Protein: CAWATGSAGELFF.

The rearrangement joins TRBV7-6 to TRBJ1-5, with D perhaps matching TRBD1 (5 bases). Germline V gene lookup returns CDR1 SGHVS and CDR2 FNYEAQ. CDR3 length: 18 amino acids. The V gene lost 5 bases and the J gene lost 9 bases, with 29 bases spanning the gap. CDR3: CASSAWAGGGLGGGPQHF. The CDR3 region has the DNA TGTGCCAGCAGCGCCTGGGCGGGGGGAGGCCTAGGAGGAGGGCCCCAGCATTTT.

The chain couples TRBV9 to TRBJ2-1, with D unclear. V was pared by 0 bases and J by 9 bases, with 10 bases between. Germline V lookup: CDR1 SGDLS, CDR2 YYNGEE. The CDR3 covers 13 residues. As DNA, the CDR3 is TGTGCCAGCAGCGTAGCACTGGCGTCTGAGCAGTTCTTC. Its protein product is CASSVALASEQFF.

The chain carries TRBV14 and TRBJ2-3; D gene ambiguous. The length of the CDR3 is 12 residues. V lost 4 bases and J lost 2, with 4 bases in between. The germline V gene encodes CDR1 SGHDN and CDR2 FVKESK. As DNA, the CDR3 is TGTGCCAGCAGCCCTGCCACAGATACGCAGTATTTT. This gives the protein CASSPATDTQYF.

The sample holds a few counts of this clone. V gene TRBV7-9 combines with J gene TRBJ2-3; 8 bases match TRBD1. The CDR3 loop spans 14 amino acids. Germline lookup yields CDR1 SEHNR and CDR2 FQNEAQ (reference sequence). V gave up 5 bases and J gave up 6 bases; unmatched junction bases: 7. As DNA, the CDR3 is TGTGCCAGCAGCCTAGGACAGGGAGATGATACGCAGTATTTT. This codes for CASSLGQGDDTQYF.

Notes on this clone: Other DNA sequences from this sample encode an identical CDR3 as well. The rearrangement joins TRBV6-5 to TRBJ1-2; 9 positions match TRBD1. This CDR3 has 15 residues. The V segment lost 0 bases and the J segment 5 bases; nucleotides outside the gene matches: 4. In germline, CDR1 is MNHEY, CDR2 SVGAGI. This CDR3 is CASSYSGTGRYGYTF. The CDR3 coding sequence is TGTGCCAGCAGTTACTCGGGGACAGGGAGGTATGGCTACACCTTC.